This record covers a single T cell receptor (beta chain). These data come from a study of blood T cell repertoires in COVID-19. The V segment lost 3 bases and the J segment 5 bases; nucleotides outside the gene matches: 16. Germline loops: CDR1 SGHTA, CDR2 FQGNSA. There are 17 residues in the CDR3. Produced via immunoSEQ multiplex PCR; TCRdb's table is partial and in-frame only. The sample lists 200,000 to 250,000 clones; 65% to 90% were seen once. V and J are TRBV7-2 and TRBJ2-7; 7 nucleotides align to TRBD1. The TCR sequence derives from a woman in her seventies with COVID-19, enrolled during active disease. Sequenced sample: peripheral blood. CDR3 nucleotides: TGTGCCAGCAGCTTCGGCCAGGGGGTAGGTAGCCAGGACGAGCAGTACTTC. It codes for CASSFGQGVGSQDEQYF. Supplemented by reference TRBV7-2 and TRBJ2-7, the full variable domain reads GAGVSQSPSNKVTEKGKDVELRCDPISGHTALYWYRQSLGQGLEFLIYFQGNSAPDKSGLPSDRFSAERTGGSVSTLTIQRTQQEDSAVYLCASSFGQGVGSQDEQYFGPGTRLTVT.